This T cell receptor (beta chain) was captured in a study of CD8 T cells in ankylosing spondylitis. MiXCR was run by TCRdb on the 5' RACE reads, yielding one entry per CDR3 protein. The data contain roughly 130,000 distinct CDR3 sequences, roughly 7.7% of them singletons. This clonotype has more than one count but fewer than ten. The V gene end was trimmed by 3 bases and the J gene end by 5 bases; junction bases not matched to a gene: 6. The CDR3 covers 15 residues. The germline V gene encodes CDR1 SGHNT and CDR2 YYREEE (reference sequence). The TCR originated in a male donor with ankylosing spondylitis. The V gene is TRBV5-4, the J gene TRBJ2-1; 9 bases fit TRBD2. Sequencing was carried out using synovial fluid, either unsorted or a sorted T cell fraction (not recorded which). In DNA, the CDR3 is TGTGCCAGCAGCTCGAGCGGGGGGAGTCACAATGAGCAGTTCTTC. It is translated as CASSSSGGSHNEQFF.